This T cell receptor (beta chain) was documented in a study of CD8 T cells in ankylosing spondylitis. General study results and limits: Disease-associated clones were reportedly significantly overrepresented in matched ankylosing spondylitis synovial fluid. Clones linked to the disease showed a CD8+ phenotype. They occurred at relatively low frequencies in peripheral blood.

Ten or more counts support this clonotype. The antigen is unknown. Each CDR3 protein is one row after TCRdb ran MiXCR on the 5' RACE reads. In the table there are some 140,000 distinct CDR3 sequences, 7% to 9% of which are singletons. Sequencing input: synovial fluid, either unsorted or a sorted T cell fraction (not recorded which). The clonotype was recovered from a male donor with ankylosing spondylitis.

CDR3 sequence (DNA): TGTGCCAGCAGCTTCGCTAGCGGGGGCTCCTACAATGAGCAGTTCTTC. Protein: CASSFASGGSYNEQFF. This rearrangement joins TRBV3-1 to TRBJ2-1, with 10 bases lining up with TRBD2. The CDR3 is 16 residues long. Germline V gene sequence: CDR1 LGHDT, CDR2 YNNKEL (reference sequence). V was pared by 5 bases and J by 0 bases, with 4 bases of the junction left unmatched.